This is a list of T cell receptor beta chains from one sample in a study of vaccination effects on CD4 cells after COVID-19. Clones were read by immunoSEQ multiplex PCR, and TCRdb kept only the in-frame ones, dropping some. The table includes about 38,000 clones, around 68% detected once. No cognate antigen is known for these TCRs. This specimen was CD4+ T cells from PBMCs cultured with SARS-CoV-2 spike peptides, taken before COVID-19 vaccination. Source of these receptors: a human donor who received a COVID-19 vaccine. The CDR3 runs from the conserved cysteine through the conserved F or W. Rows may omit the clone size; those that give it use once, few, many or a size class.

>-|TRBV7-9|TRBJ1-2
CASSQDGISGYTF
>once|TRBV24-1|TRBJ2-5
CATSDSHQYQETQYF
>-|TRBV30|TRBJ2-7
CALGRGRSEKQYF
>few|TRBV9|TRBJ1-2
CASSVGGGYGYTF
>-|TRBV25-1|TRBJ1-1
CASSEWKGEAAFF
>-|TRBV3-1/TRBV3-2|TRBJ2-7
CASSQTSVGEQYF
>-|TRBV7-2|TRBJ2-3
CASSGGLAGWDTQYF
>-|TRBV28|TRBJ1-3
CASSPGGLLGLSGNTIYF
>-|TRBV9|TRBJ2-3
CASSALWIAGTPDTQYF
>-|TRBV2|TRBJ1-5
CASSRTGIGNQPQHF
>-|TRBV15|TRBJ1-4
CATSRGGKGEKLFF
>-|TRBV30|TRBJ2-6
CAWSPGANVLTF
>-|TRBV3-1/TRBV3-2|TRBJ2-1
CASSQTGGPYNEQFF
>-|TRBV25-1|TRBJ1-4
CASSVGDSSKSTNEKLFF
>-|TRBV28|TRBJ2-2
CASSQDREFTGELFF
>-|TRBV6-2/TRBV6-3|TRBJ2-1
CASSRRTDNEQFF
>-|TRBV12-3/TRBV12-4|TRBJ1-2
CASSLALSYTF
>few|TRBV5-1|TRBJ2-7
CASSKGGYEQYF
>-|TRBV27|TRBJ1-1
CASSFPGPNTEAFF
>-|TRBV7-6|TRBJ2-2
CASSSKQGTAGELFF
>-|TRBV11-2|TRBJ2-4
CASSLGYWGQAKNIQYF
>-|TRBV18|TRBJ2-1
CASSPQSGNSYNEQFF
>-|TRBV2|TRBJ2-6
CAINLDSLSGANVLTF
>-|TRBV7-9|TRBJ2-3
CASSLSGGTGLTDTQYF
>-|TRBV7-9|TRBJ1-2
CASSSGGWGIGYTF
>few|TRBV19|TRBJ2-2
CASSILVGELFF
>-|TRBV5-1|TRBJ2-7
CASRRVATYEQYF
>few|TRBV14|TRBJ1-1
CASSLVDGGTEAFF
>few|TRBV13|TRBJ2-7
CASSFDRGKASEQYF
>-|TRBV29-1|TRBJ2-1
CSVEVPPHLEQFF
>medium-sized|TRBV5-4|TRBJ1-1
CASSFDSTEAFF
>-|TRBV29-1|TRBJ1-2
CSVELGYGYTF
>few|TRBV4-1|TRBJ1-1
CASSQDRRGVNTEAFF
>few|TRBV5-6|TRBJ1-4
CASSGRGSEKLFF
>-|TRBV11-2|TRBJ2-3
CASSLEPSGTDTQYF
>-|TRBV28|TRBJ1-6
CASSSMGQGNSPLHF
>-|TRBV2|TRBJ2-7
CASRGEPPYEQYF
>-|TRBV4-2|TRBJ2-7
CASSPGQGAYEQYF
>-|TRBV5-1|TRBJ1-2
CASSYQGRSNYGYTF
>-|TRBV6-5|TRBJ2-7
CASSYSGLAGPYEQYF
>-|TRBV19|TRBJ2-7
CASSSGDLHEQYF
>-|TRBV3-1/TRBV3-2|TRBJ2-3
CASSQTQDTQYF
>-|TRBV5-6|TRBJ2-1
CASSWDSYNEQFF
>once|TRBV28|TRBJ1-5
CASSLAHRGNQPQHF
>-|TRBV29-1|TRBJ2-5
CSVARGQETQYF
>-|TRBV19|TRBJ2-2
CASSIGPVGGELFF
>-|TRBV30|TRBJ2-7
CAWSVSLGAGRHYEQYF
>-|TRBV5-6|TRBJ1-2
CASSWDRGYGYTF
>-|TRBV11-2|TRBJ1-1
CASSFLGWDRVKNTEAFF
>-|TRBV11-2|TRBJ2-7
CASSLSDRGPYEQYF
>-|TRBV27|TRBJ1-2
CASSWDRGNGYTF
>-|TRBV19|TRBJ1-2
CASSPDRARSYGYTF
>few|TRBV20-1|TRBJ2-3
CSADFRDTQYF
>-|TRBV3-1/TRBV3-2|TRBJ1-5
CASSQDGQPQHF
>-|TRBV6-1|TRBJ1-2
CASSEHPGQGLYGYTF
>-|TRBV6-1|TRBJ1-5
CASSEMGVNQPQHF
>-|TRBV18|TRBJ2-3
CASSPNREDTQYF
>few|TRBV30|TRBJ1-2
CAWSPGDYGYTF
>few|TRBV30|TRBJ1-2
CASAWRSYGYTF